These T cell receptor beta chains were read from a single sample in a study of OX40 agonist ivuxolimab in advanced cancers. Repertoires were generated with immunoSEQ multiplex PCR, while TCRdb's copy carries only in-frame clones and drops some. The table lists around 33,000 clones, roughly 80% of them singletons. The sequenced sample was CD4+ or CD8+ T cells sorted from blood, obtained in a trial of the OX40 agonist ivuxolimab. The receptor set was obtained from an adult with an advanced solid tumor such as melanoma, head and neck, liver or kidney cancer. The CDR3 runs from the conserved cysteine through the conserved F or W. A D gene is named only where the DNA matches it firmly. For some rows the clone size is stated as once, few or many, or as a class when expanded; others skip it.

d_call,clone_size,j_call,v_call,cdr3_nt,cdr3_aa
NA,NA,TRBJ2-2,TRBV5-6,TGTGCCAGCAGCTTCCGTCTTAGGGCGGCCGGGGAGCTGTTTTTT,CASSFRLRAAGELFF
NA,NA,TRBJ1-5,TRBV6-1,TGTGCCAGCGCTATCGGGGGCTACAATCAGCCCCAGCATTTT,CASAIGGYNQPQHF
NA,NA,TRBJ2-1,TRBV9,TGTGCCAGCAGCCTCGACCTTAACAATGAGCAGTTCTTC,CASSLDLNNEQFF
NA,NA,TRBJ1-5,TRBV7-6,TGTGCCAGCAGCTTAGCCGAAAATCAGCCCCAGCATTTT,CASSLAENQPQHF
NA,NA,TRBJ1-1,TRBV7-2,TGTGCCAGCAGCTTAGAGGAAGGGGTGACTGAAGCTTTCTTT,CASSLEEGVTEAFF
TRBD2,once,TRBJ2-3,TRBV11-2,TGTGCCAGCAGCTTAATCCGCGGGGGGGCTGTAGATACGCAGTATTTT,CASSLIRGGAVDTQYF
TRBD1,NA,TRBJ1-3,TRBV7-9,TGTGCCAGCAGCCATTCCGGGACAGGGGGCGCAAGGGGAAACACCATATATTTT,CASSHSGTGGARGNTIYF
NA,NA,TRBJ2-7,TRBV21-1,TGTGCCAGCAGCAACCGAGACAGCTCCTACGAGCAGTACTTC,CASSNRDSSYEQYF
NA,NA,TRBJ2-5,TRBV30,TGTGCCTGGAGTTTTGGAGGGTCAGAGACCCAGTACTTC,CAWSFGGSETQYF
TRBD2,few,TRBJ2-5,TRBV28,TGTGCCAGCCTTAGCGGGGGAAATAAAGAGACCCAGTACTTC,CASLSGGNKETQYF
TRBD1,NA,TRBJ1-4,TRBV12-5,TGTGCTAGTGGTTCGCTACAGGGGGTTGCAACTAATGAAAAACTGTTTTTT,CASGSLQGVATNEKLFF
NA,NA,TRBJ2-7,TRBV5-1,TGCGCCAGCAGCTTCTGGCGGGTAGGAGCCGTCTCCTACGAGCAGTACTTC,CASSFWRVGAVSYEQYF
TRBD2,NA,TRBJ2-3,TRBV7-2,TGTGCCAGCAGCTTAAATAGCGGGGGGGCAAAAGATACGCAGTATTTT,CASSLNSGGAKDTQYF
NA,NA,TRBJ2-6,TRBV11-2,TGTGCCAGCAGCTTAGAATTGGTTGTAGCAGGGGCTGGGGCCAACGTCCTGACTTTC,CASSLELVVAGAGANVLTF
TRBD2,NA,TRBJ2-5,TRBV19,TGTGCCAGTAGTCCCCTAGCGGGGGGCGGAGAGACCCAGTACTTC,CASSPLAGGGETQYF
TRBD1,NA,TRBJ2-7,TRBV18,TGTGCCAGCTCAGGGACAGGAACCTACGAGCAGTACTTC,CASSGTGTYEQYF
NA,NA,TRBJ2-7,TRBV5-1,TGCGCCAGCAGCTTGGAGCCGGCCAGCTCCTACGAGCAGTACTTC,CASSLEPASSYEQYF
NA,NA,TRBJ2-7,TRBV10-3,TGTGCCATCGCGGACAGTGCCTACGAGCAGTACTTC,CAIADSAYEQYF
NA,NA,TRBJ1-5,TRBV29-1,TGCAGCGTTGGTGCTGATGGGAGTCAGCCCCAGCATTTT,CSVGADGSQPQHF
NA,NA,TRBJ2-1,TRBV7-9,TGTGCCAGCAGCTCCCCCGGGACACCCTACAATGAGCAGTTCTTC,CASSSPGTPYNEQFF
NA,NA,TRBJ2-3,TRBV5-1,TGCGCCAGCGTGGGACCAGGGCCGATCGGGTTCACAGATACGCAGTATTTT,CASVGPGPIGFTDTQYF
NA,NA,TRBJ2-4,TRBV9,TGTGCCAGCAGCGTAGCAGGGGATATAGCCAAAAACATTCAGTACTTC,CASSVAGDIAKNIQYF
NA,NA,TRBJ2-5,TRBV27,TGTGCCAGCAGTTTAACAGGATACCAAGAGACCCAGTACTTC,CASSLTGYQETQYF
TRBD2,NA,TRBJ2-7,TRBV19,TGTGCCAGTAGTATCTTACTAGCGGGAGGGCAAGCCGAGCAGTACTTC,CASSILLAGGQAEQYF
NA,NA,TRBJ1-1,TRBV19,TGTGCCAGTAGCTCCCCCGGTGGGGCAGGGAGGAACACTGAAGCTTTCTTT,CASSSPGGAGRNTEAFF
TRBD1,NA,TRBJ2-7,TRBV29-1,TGCAGCGCTGCAGTAGACAGGGGTTACGAGCAGTACTTC,CSAAVDRGYEQYF
NA,NA,TRBJ1-3,TRBV7-9,TGTGCCAGCAGCCCTCCGGGTTACTCTGGAAACACCATATATTTT,CASSPPGYSGNTIYF
NA,NA,TRBJ1-2,TRBV29-1,TGCAGCGTTGAAGATCCGAAGGAGTATGGCTACACCTTC,CSVEDPKEYGYTF
NA,NA,TRBJ2-7,TRBV7-2,TGTGCCAGCAGCGCCATCCCCTTTGACGGGAGAACCTACGAGCAGTACTTC,CASSAIPFDGRTYEQYF
NA,NA,TRBJ1-2,TRBV7-2,TGTGCCAGCAGCTTGGGCCAGGGTGGCTACACCTTC,CASSLGQGGYTF
NA,NA,TRBJ1-1,TRBV28,TGTGCCAGCAGTTTTGACAGTCCGGCTTTCTTT,CASSFDSPAFF
NA,NA,TRBJ2-4,TRBV23-1,TGCGCCAGCAGTCCCAGACATCGGAACGTCAAAAACATTCAGTACTTC,CASSPRHRNVKNIQYF
NA,NA,TRBJ2-7,TRBV7-2,TGTGCCAGCAGCCCATCAGGGTTGGGGCAGTACTTC,CASSPSGLGQYF
TRBD1,NA,TRBJ2-2,TRBV9,TGTGCCAGCAGCGCCTCGGGACAGGGGGCGCAGATCGGGGAGCTGTTTTTT,CASSASGQGAQIGELFF
NA,NA,TRBJ2-5,TRBV7-9,TGTGCCAGCAGCCCGACGGGGTGGAGCGAAGAGACCCAGTACTTC,CASSPTGWSEETQYF
TRBD1,NA,TRBJ1-6,TRBV23-1,TGCGCCAGCAGTCACGATCGACAGGGGATTCGATCACCCCTCCACTTT,CASSHDRQGIRSPLHF
NA,NA,TRBJ2-7,TRBV4-1,TGCGCCAGCAGCCAACCTCCAGGGCTCTCCTACGAGCAGTACTTC,CASSQPPGLSYEQYF
NA,NA,TRBJ2-1,TRBV12-2,TGTGCAAGTCGCTCCGGGGCCCGAGGCCCGGGACAGGGGGCGATCTACAATGAGCAGTTCTTC,CASRSGARGPGQGAIYNEQFF
NA,NA,TRBJ2-1,TRBV29-1,TGCAGCGCCGCTCTCTCTAGCGATGAGCAGTTCTTC,CSAALSSDEQFF
TRBD2,NA,TRBJ2-3,TRBV18,TGTGCCAGCTCATCCGTAGCGGGGGGGCCCGCAGATACGCAGTATTTT,CASSSVAGGPADTQYF
TRBD1,NA,TRBJ2-5,TRBV11-3,TGTGCCAGCAGCCTGGGACAGACTAATGGGGAGACCCAGTACTTC,CASSLGQTNGETQYF
TRBD2,NA,TRBJ2-2,TRBV2,TGTGCCAGCAGTGGGAGCGGGGGGGCGAGGACCGGGGAGCTGTTTTTT,CASSGSGGARTGELFF
NA,NA,TRBJ2-3,TRBV9,TGTGCCAGCAGCCCGCAAGTTAGGACAGACCATTGGTATTTT,CASSPQVRTDHWYF
TRBD1,few,TRBJ1-2,TRBV5-1,TGCGCCAGCAGCTTAACAGGGGGAAGGAGCGACTATGGCTACACCTTC,CASSLTGGRSDYGYTF
TRBD2,NA,TRBJ2-1,TRBV4-1,TGCGCCAGCAGCAAGGCTAGCGGGAGCAATGAGCAGTTCTTC,CASSKASGSNEQFF
TRBD1,once,TRBJ2-3,TRBV5-1,TGCGCCAGCAGCTCGACGACAGGGACAGATACGCAGTATTTT,CASSSTTGTDTQYF
TRBD1,NA,TRBJ1-4,TRBV5-1,TGCGCCAGCAGCGAAAAGGCGGGACAGGGCGCCGAAAAACTGTTTTTT,CASSEKAGQGAEKLFF
NA,NA,TRBJ2-3,TRBV7-2,TGTGCCAGCTCCACCCTTTCCGATACGCAGTATTTT,CASSTLSDTQYF
TRBD1,NA,TRBJ1-2,TRBV9,TGTGCCAGCAGCGCGACAGGGGGCTCTGGCTACACCTTC,CASSATGGSGYTF
TRBD1,once,TRBJ1-2,TRBV5-3,TGTGCCAGCAGCTTCGGACAGGGTTATGGCTACACCTTC,CASSFGQGYGYTF